This TCR beta chain was documented in a study of blood T cells in healthy people across ages. Ranging in age from roughly 6 to 90, the donors were healthy Caucasian individuals from Russia. Each sample gave at least 6 million isolated PBMCs. General study points: Diversity of TCR beta correlated strongly with naive T cell percentage. What prevented conclusive comparison of naive and antigen-experienced cells was that PBMCs were unsorted.

This CDR3 contains 15 residues. Germline values: CDR1 MNHEY, CDR2 SVGAGI. V lost 2 bases and J lost 4; bases outside the gene matches: 6. PCR was performed a second time for about 7 to 11 cycles using a sample-barcoded 5' primer and a J-beta primer mix. Each CDR3 protein gets one entry after TCRdb re-called the 5' RACE reads with MiXCR. The sample carries about 640,000 distinct CDR3 sequences, 45% to 65% recorded once. In regard to this clonotype: The antigen is not known.

Sequenced: blood. The rearrangement joins TRBV6-5 to TRBJ1-1; TRBD1 aligns across 8 bases. The receptor was derived from a man aged 60 to 69 in good health. The chain's CDR3 is CASSYSTGGRTEAFF. The CDR3 DNA sequence: TGTGCCAGCAGTTACAGTACAGGGGGACGCACTGAAGCTTTCTTT.